What follows are 25 T cell receptor beta chains derived from one specimen sequenced in a study of regulatory T cells in long-lasting Graves disease. Building the TCR beta libraries relied on iRepertoire HTBI primers, and CDR3 regions underwent Arm-PCR. TCRdb analysed the multiplex PCR reads with MiXCR anew, one entry per CDR3 protein. The table lists approximately 400,000 distinct CDR3 sequences, 23% of them singletons, with 26% in the top ten. Time point defined: persistent/refractory GD, antithyroid drugs over 5 years with positive TRAb. PBMC-derived RNA was used for the TCR library. Specimen: peripheral blood mononuclear cells (PBMCs), collected when the disease was refractory, from a patient treated with antithyroid drugs. All receptors derive from a female donor with Graves disease.

This clonotype was detected ten times or more. The rearrangement links TRBV2 to TRBJ2-2, with no clear D. Germline V gene sequence: CDR1 SNHLY, CDR2 FYNNEI. Deletions cut 4 bases from V and 4 bases from J, with 13 bases between. The CDR3 runs 15 residues. This CDR3 reads CASSVTAGRTGELFF. For the CDR3, the DNA is TGTGCCAGCAGTGTCACGGCTGGGCGCACCGGGGAGCTGTTTTTT.

This clonotype has just a few counts. This rearrangement joins TRBV12-3 or TRBV12-4 to TRBJ1-1, with 7 bases identical to TRBD1. V gave up 7 bases and J gave up 4 bases; unmatched junction bases: 9. CDR3 length: 14 amino acids. The CDR3 reads CASTPTGPSTEAFF. DNA of the CDR3: TGTGCCAGCACCCCGACAGGGCCGTCCACTGAAGCTTTCTTT.

This clonotype came up a few times. The CDR3 DNA is TGTGCCAGCAGGGAACAGGGCCCCGTTGGGCCCCAGCATTTT. Residues: CASREQGPVGPQHF. The gene calls are TRBV5-5 and TRBJ1-5; tentative D call: TRBD1 (6 bases). This CDR3 spans 14 amino acids. CDR1 SGHKS and CDR2 YYEKEE come from the germline V gene (reference sequence). The germline V and J ends were trimmed by 5 bases and 9 bases, with 18 bases remaining between them.

This clonotype was counted many times. The chain is built from TRBV28 and TRBJ1-2, with D hard to call. This CDR3 has 14 amino acids. Germline assignment: CDR1 MDHEN and CDR2 SYDVKM. V was trimmed by 2 bases and J by 3 bases, leaving 10 bases between them. The chain's CDR3 is CASSLTGNYYGYTF. The CDR3 DNA is TGTGCCAGCAGTTTAACTGGGAATTACTATGGCTACACCTTC.

This sequence joins TRBV28 and TRBJ2-5; 13 nucleotides align to TRBD2. CDR1 is MDHEN and CDR2 is SYDVKM in the germline V gene. V was clipped by 6 bases and J by 3 bases; unmatched bases: 13. The CDR3 has 18 residues. The CDR3 nucleotides are TGTGCCAGCAGGCTCGGACTAGCGGGAGCGGGAAAAAAAGAGACCCAGTACTTC. This translates into CASRLGLAGAGKKETQYF.

The gene calls are TRBV6-1 and TRBJ2-2; 9 nucleotides agree with TRBD2. The ends lost 5 bases at V and 3 bases at J; junction bases unmatched: 1. This CDR3 spans 14 amino acids. CDR1 is MNHNS and CDR2 is SASEGT in the germline V gene. The chain's CDR3 is CASSRGGDTGELFF. CDR3 in DNA: TGTGCCAGCAGTCGCGGGGGGGACACCGGGGAGCTGTTTTTT.

This clonotype was observed a handful of times. This sequence joins TRBV5-1 and TRBJ2-7, with a possible D match to TRBD2 (5 bases). From germline, CDR1 is SGHRS and CDR2 YFSETQ. The CDR3 consists of 12 residues. Trimming left V 0 bases short and J 7 bases short, with 8 bases between. In DNA, the CDR3 is TGCGCCAGCAGCTTGGCTTCGGGAGAGCAGTACTTC. Translated, it gives CASSLASGEQYF.

This clonotype was seen repeatedly, ten times or more. The rearrangement links TRBV28 to TRBJ1-5; D possibly corresponds to TRBD1 (5 bases). The CDR3 contains 15 residues. Germline CDR1 MDHEN, CDR2 SYDVKM. Trimming removed 7 bases at V and 9 bases at J, with 22 bases between. The CDR3 region has the DNA TGTGCCAGCAACCTGGGGGATGGGGTGGCTAGGCCCCAGCATTTT. This codes for CASNLGDGVARPQHF.

There are a few counts of this clonotype. The J gene is TRBJ1-1, the V gene TRBV6-1; D unresolved. Germline CDR1 is MNHNS and CDR2 is SASEGT. Trimming cost V 10 bases and J 1 base, with 7 bases left between them. The CDR3 totals 11 residues. CDR3 in amino acids: CAIMGNTEAFF. The CDR3 nucleotides read TGTGCCATCATGGGGAACACTGAAGCTTTCTTT.

This clonotype was seen many times. This chain connects TRBV6-1 to TRBJ2-5, with D perhaps TRBD1 (7 bases). This CDR3 spans 15 amino acids. CDR1 and CDR2 (germline): MNHNS, SASEGT. V lost 7 bases and J lost 2, with 17 bases in between. DNA for the CDR3: TGTGCCAGCACTGGAGGGACAGCCCTACAAGAGACCCAGTACTTC. Its translation: CASTGGTALQETQYF.

V is TRBV7-9 and J is TRBJ1-2, with D perhaps TRBD1 (6 bases). The V and J ends lost 5 bases and 13 bases respectively, with 17 bases between them. CDR1 is SEHNR and CDR2 is FQNEAQ in the germline V gene (reference sequence). This CDR3 contains 12 residues. The CDR3 protein is CASSRTGTSRTF. Written as DNA, the CDR3 is TGTGCCAGCAGCAGGACCGGGACAAGTCGCACCTTC.

This chain links TRBV5-1 with TRBJ2-5; TRBD2 aligns across 8 bases. V was clipped by 4 bases and J by 3 bases; unmatched bases: 8. The CDR3 spans 15 residues. The germline V gene encodes CDR1 SGHRS and CDR2 YFSETQ. This CDR3 is CASSETGTREETQYF. DNA of the CDR3: TGCGCCAGCAGCGAAACCGGGACTAGGGAAGAGACCCAGTACTTC.

This clonotype has more than one count but fewer than ten. The CDR3 sequence: CASGGDNYGYTF. The CDR3 nucleotides are TGTGCCAGCGGAGGGGATAACTATGGCTACACCTTC. The V and J genes are TRBV12-3 or TRBV12-4 and TRBJ1-2; TRBD1 might be the D (5 bases). The CDR3 extends over 12 amino acids. Trimming left V 8 bases short and J 1 base short, with 8 bases between.

This clonotype was observed a few times. V and J are TRBV20-1 and TRBJ1-2; 8 positions match TRBD1. The V and J ends lost 5 bases and 7 bases, in that order; junction bases with no gene match: 3. The CDR3 is made up of 11 amino acids. Looked up from germline, CDR1 is DFQATT and CDR2 is SNEGSKA (reference sequence). This CDR3 is CSAPGTGGYTF. CDR3 in DNA: TGCAGTGCTCCCGGGACAGGTGGCTACACCTTC.

The rearrangement joins TRBV6-1 to TRBJ1-1; D perhaps matches TRBD1 (5 bases). V lost 6 bases to trimming and J lost 4 bases, with 21 bases between them. This CDR3 has 16 amino acids. CDR1 is MNHNS and CDR2 is SASEGT in the germline V gene. The DNA for the CDR3 is TGTGCCAGCAGCCCACCCGTGGGAGGGGCGCCCACTGAAGCTTTCTTT. It is translated as CASSPPVGGAPTEAFF.

The chain links TRBV6-1 to TRBJ1-6; D is possibly TRBD1 (5 bases). V was cut by 6 bases and J by 7 bases, with 13 bases left in between. This CDR3 region has 14 residues. Germline CDR1 MNHNS, CDR2 SASEGT. The CDR3: CASSRGTVNSPLHF. The CDR3 DNA follows: TGTGCCAGCAGCCGTGGGACGGTGAATTCACCCCTCCACTTT.

The chain recombines TRBV19 with TRBJ1-5; 9 bases line up with TRBD1. Germline-derived CDR1 and CDR2 are LNHDA and SQIVND (reference sequence). Germline trimming cut 4 bases from V and 3 bases from J; bases unmatched to any gene: 1. This CDR3 contains 14 residues. CDR3 sequence (DNA): TGTGCCAGTAGTAGGACAGGGGACAATCAGCCCCAGCATTTT. It encodes CASSRTGDNQPQHF.

Concerning this clonotype: Given a much more abundant clone one base away, this may be a read error. The chain links TRBV29-1 to TRBJ1-2; 7 bases agree with TRBD1. The CDR3 has 14 residues. V lost 4 bases, J lost 2 bases, and 7 bases stayed unmatched. Germline V gene sequence: CDR1 SQVTM, CDR2 ANQGSEA. Written as DNA, the CDR3 is TGCAGCGTTGCTTCGGGACAGATGAACTATGGCTACACCTTC. Residues: CSVASGQMNYGYTF.

The chain couples TRBV12-3 or TRBV12-4 to TRBJ2-1; no firm D call. The CDR3 extends over 11 amino acids. V was cut by 7 bases and J by 8 bases, with 9 bases left in between. DNA for the CDR3: TGTGCCAGCACCCCAACTGATGAGCAGTTCTTC. This codes for CASTPTDEQFF.

In this sample, this clonotype turned up a few times. The chain employs TRBV30 and TRBJ2-7; 11 positions agree with TRBD2. The germline CDR1 and CDR2 sequences are GTSNPN and SVGIG (reference sequence). The CDR3 has 15 residues. CDR3 region: CAASGGSRFSYEQYF. CDR3 coding DNA: TGTGCGGCTAGCGGGGGGTCGAGGTTCAGCTACGAGCAGTACTTC.

This clonotype was counted ten times or more. The V and J genes are TRBV28 and TRBJ2-7; the match to TRBD1 covers 9 bases. V shed 4 bases and J 0 bases; nucleotides not matched to a gene: 4. The CDR3 spans 15 residues. The germline CDR1 and CDR2 sequences are MDHEN and SYDVKM. CDR3 sequence reads: CASSSKQGASYEQYF. The CDR3 bases are TGTGCCAGCAGTTCAAAACAGGGGGCCTCCTACGAGCAGTACTTC.

Comment on this clonotype: This could be a read error, since a much larger clone is one nucleotide away. Without the conserved terminal phenylalanine or tryptophan, this CDR3 likely stems from a read error. The V call is TRBV7-2, the J call TRBJ2-7, with D maybe TRBD2 (5 bases). The length of the CDR3 is 17 residues. Trimming removed 1 base from V and 6 bases from J, with 22 bases in between. Per the germline V gene, CDR1 is SGHTA and CDR2 is FQGNSA. The CDR3 bases are TGTGCCAGCAGCTTAGGATCCTCGCGTGCGGGCCTCAGCGAGCAGTACCTC. It is translated as CASSLGSSRAGLSEQYL.

This clonotype was recorded a few times. One junction end does not reproduce the germline sequence, and a read error may be involved. The chain joins TRBV2 to TRBJ1-1; no reliable D call. Germline CDR1 and CDR2: SNHLY and FYNNEI. This CDR3 spans 14 amino acids. Written as DNA, the CDR3 is TGTGCCAGCAGTGAATTATTCGGGAACACTGGAGCTTTCTTT. It yields the protein CASSELFGNTGAFF.

The chain has TRBV6-1 and TRBJ2-7, with D possibly being TRBD1 (6 bases). In germline, CDR1 is MNHNS, CDR2 SASEGT. This CDR3 has 14 amino acids. V lost 6 bases, J lost 4 bases, and 16 bases lay in between. CDR3 residues: CASRITDRGYEQYF. As DNA, the CDR3 is TGTGCCAGCAGGATAACGGACAGAGGGTACGAGCAGTACTTC.

This clonotype was detected ten times or more. The chain couples TRBV2 to TRBJ2-7; TRBD1 agrees at 8 bases. CDR1 is SNHLY, CDR2 FYNNEI, per germline. CDR3 length equals 15 residues. V lost 4 bases to trimming and J lost 6 bases; unmatched junction nucleotides: 11. In nucleotides, the CDR3 is TGTGCCAGCAGTGCTTCATGGACAGGGAAGGGCGAGCAGTACTTC. Translating gives CASSASWTGKGEQYF.